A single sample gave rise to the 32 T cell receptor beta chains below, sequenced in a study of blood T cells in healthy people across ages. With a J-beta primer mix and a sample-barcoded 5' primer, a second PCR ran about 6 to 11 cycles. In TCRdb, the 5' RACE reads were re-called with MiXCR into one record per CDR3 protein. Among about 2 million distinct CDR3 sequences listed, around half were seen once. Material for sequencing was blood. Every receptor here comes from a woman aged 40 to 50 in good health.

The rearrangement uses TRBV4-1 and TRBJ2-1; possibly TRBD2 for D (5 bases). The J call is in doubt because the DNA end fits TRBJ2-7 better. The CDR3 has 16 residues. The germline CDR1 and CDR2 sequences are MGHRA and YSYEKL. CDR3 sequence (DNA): TGCGCCAGCAGCCCCTCCCCGGGGAGCTCCTACAATGAGCAGTACTTC. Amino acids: CASSPSPGSSYNEQYF.

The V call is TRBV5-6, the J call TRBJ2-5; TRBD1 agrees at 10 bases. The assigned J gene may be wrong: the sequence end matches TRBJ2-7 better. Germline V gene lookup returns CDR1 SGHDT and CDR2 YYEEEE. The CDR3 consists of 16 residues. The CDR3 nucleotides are TGTGCCAGCAGCTTTGTGAAAAGGACAGGGGGCTACGAGCAGTACTTC. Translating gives CASSFVKRTGGYEQYF.

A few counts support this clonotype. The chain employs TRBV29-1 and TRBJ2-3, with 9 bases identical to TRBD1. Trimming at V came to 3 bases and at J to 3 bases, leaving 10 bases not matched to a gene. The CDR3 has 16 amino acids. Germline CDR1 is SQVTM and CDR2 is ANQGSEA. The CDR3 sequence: CSVDYPGQGRTDTQYF. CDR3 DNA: TGCAGCGTTGACTATCCGGGACAGGGAAGGACAGATACGCAGTATTTT.

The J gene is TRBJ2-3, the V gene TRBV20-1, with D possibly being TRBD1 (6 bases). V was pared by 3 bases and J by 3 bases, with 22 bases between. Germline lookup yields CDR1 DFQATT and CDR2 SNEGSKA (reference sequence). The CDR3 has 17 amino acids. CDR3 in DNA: TGCAGTGCTAGCTCGTGGGGCGGCACAGGGAGTACAGATACGCAGTATTTT. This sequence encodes CSASSWGGTGSTDTQYF.

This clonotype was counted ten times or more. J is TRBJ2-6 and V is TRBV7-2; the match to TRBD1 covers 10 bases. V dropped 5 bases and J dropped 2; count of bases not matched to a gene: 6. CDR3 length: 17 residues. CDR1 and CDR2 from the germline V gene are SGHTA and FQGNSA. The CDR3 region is CASSRDRGLPGANVLTF. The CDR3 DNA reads TGTGCCAGCAGCCGGGACAGGGGTCTTCCTGGGGCCAACGTCCTGACTTTC.

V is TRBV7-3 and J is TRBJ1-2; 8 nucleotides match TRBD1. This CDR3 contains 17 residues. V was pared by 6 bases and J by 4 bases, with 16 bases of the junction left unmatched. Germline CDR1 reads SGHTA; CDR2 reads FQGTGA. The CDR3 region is CASSSMSGRGRPYGYTF. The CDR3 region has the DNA TGTGCCAGCAGTTCCATGTCGGGCAGGGGGCGTCCCTATGGCTACACCTTC.

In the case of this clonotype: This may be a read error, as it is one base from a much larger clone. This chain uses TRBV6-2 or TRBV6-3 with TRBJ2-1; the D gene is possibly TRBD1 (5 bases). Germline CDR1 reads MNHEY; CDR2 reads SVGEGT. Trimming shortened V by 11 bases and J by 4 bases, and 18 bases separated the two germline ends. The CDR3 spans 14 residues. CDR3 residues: CAGFQAGYYNEQFF. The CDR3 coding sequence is TGTGCCGGCTTTCAGGCAGGGTATTACAATGAGCAGTTCTTC.

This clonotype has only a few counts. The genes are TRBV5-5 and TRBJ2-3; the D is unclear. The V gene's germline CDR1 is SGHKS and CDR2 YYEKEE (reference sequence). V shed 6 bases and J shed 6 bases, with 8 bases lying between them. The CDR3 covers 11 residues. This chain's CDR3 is CASNEGDTQYF. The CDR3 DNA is TGTGCCAGCAATGAAGGCGATACGCAGTATTTT.

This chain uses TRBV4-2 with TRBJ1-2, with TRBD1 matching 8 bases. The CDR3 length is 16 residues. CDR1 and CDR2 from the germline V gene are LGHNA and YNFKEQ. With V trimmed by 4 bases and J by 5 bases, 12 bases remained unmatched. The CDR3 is CASSPNQLQGDYGYTF. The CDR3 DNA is TGTGCCAGCAGCCCCAACCAACTACAGGGGGATTATGGCTACACCTTC.

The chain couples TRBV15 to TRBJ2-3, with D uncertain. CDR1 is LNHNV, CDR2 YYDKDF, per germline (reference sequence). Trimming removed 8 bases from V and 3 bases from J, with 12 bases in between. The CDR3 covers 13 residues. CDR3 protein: CATRSQATDTQYF. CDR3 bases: TGTGCCACCCGAAGCCAGGCGACAGATACGCAGTATTTT.

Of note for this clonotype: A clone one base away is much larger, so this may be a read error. CDR3 nucleotide sequence: TGCGCCAGCAGCGTGGCTGGGTTCAATGAGCAGTTCTTC. It yields the protein CASSVAGFNEQFF. The J gene is TRBJ2-1, the V gene TRBV5-1; D gene uncertain. Germline V gene lookup returns CDR1 SGHRS and CDR2 YFSETQ. Trimming stripped 4 bases from V and 6 bases from J, with 11 bases between. This CDR3 is built from 13 residues.

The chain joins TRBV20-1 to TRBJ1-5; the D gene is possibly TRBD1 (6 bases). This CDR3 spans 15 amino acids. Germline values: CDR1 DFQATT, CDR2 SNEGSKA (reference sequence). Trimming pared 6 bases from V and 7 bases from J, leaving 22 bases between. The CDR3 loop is CSAFNPGAVLQPQHF. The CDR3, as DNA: TGCAGTGCGTTTAATCCAGGGGCGGTGTTGCAGCCCCAGCATTTT.

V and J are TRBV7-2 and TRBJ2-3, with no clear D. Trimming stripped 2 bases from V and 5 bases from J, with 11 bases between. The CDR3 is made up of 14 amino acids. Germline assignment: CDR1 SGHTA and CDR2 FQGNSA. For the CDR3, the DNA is TGTGCCAGCAGCTTATGGGCGAGTGGAGATACGCAGTATTTT. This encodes CASSLWASGDTQYF.

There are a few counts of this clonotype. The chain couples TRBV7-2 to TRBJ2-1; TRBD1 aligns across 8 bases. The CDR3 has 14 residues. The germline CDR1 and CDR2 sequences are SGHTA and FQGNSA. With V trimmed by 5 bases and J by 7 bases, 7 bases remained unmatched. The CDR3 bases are TGTGCCAGCAGCCTCAGGGGGCCCATAAATGAGCAGTTCTTC. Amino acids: CASSLRGPINEQFF.

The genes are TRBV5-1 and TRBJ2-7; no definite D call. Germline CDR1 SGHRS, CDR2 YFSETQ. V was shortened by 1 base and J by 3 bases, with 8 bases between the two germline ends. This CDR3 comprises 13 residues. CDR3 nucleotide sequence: TGCGCCAGCAGCTTGAACGCAAACTACGAGCAGTACTTC. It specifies CASSLNANYEQYF. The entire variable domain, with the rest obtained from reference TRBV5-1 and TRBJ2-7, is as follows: KAGVTQTPRYLIKTRGQQVTLSCSPISGHRSVSWYQQTPGQGLQFLFEYFSETQRNKGNFPGRFSGRQFSNSRSEMNVSTLELGDSALYLCASSLNANYEQYFGPGTRLTVT.

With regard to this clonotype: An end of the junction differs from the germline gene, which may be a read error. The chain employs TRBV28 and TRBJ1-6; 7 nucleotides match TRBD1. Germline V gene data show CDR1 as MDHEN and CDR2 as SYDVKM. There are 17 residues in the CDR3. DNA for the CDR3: TGTGCCTGCAGTCAACCGGGACAGAGCTCCTATAATTCACCCCTCCACTTT. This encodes CACSQPGQSSYNSPLHF.

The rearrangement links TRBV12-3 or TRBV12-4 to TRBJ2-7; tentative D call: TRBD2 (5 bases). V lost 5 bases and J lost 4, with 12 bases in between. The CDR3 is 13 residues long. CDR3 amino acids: CASSHRDAYEQYF. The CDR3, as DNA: TGTGCCAGCAGTCACCGGGATGCATACGAGCAGTACTTC.

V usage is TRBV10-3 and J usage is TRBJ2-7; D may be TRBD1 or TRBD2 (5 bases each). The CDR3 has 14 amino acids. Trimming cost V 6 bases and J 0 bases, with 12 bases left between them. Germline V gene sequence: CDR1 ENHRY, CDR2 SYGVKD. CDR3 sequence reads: CAISPGPNSYEQYF. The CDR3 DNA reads TGTGCCATCAGCCCGGGGCCTAACTCCTACGAGCAGTACTTC.

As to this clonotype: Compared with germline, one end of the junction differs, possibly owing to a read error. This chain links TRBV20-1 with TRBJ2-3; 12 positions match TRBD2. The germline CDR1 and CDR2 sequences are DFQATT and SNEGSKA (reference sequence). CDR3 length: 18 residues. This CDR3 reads CSARTPATSGGYTDAQYF. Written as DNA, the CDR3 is TGCAGTGCTAGAACTCCAGCGACTAGCGGGGGTTATACAGATGCGCAGTATTTT.

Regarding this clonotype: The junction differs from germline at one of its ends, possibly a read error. This chain's CDR3 is CASSKAIDTRDYEQYF. Written as DNA, the CDR3 is TGTGCCAGCAGTAAAGCCATTGATACAAGGGACTACGAGCAGTACTTC. This chain uses TRBV6-1 with TRBJ2-7, with D unclear. Germline V CDR1 and CDR2: MNHNS, SASEGT. This CDR3 has 16 residues.

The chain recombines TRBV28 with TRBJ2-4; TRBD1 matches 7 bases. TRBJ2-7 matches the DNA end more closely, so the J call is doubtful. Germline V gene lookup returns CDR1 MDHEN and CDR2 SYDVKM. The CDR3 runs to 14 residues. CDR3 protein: CASSFRGLTSEQYF. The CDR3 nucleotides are TGTGCCAGCAGTTTTAGGGGGCTAACGTCCGAGCAGTACTTC.

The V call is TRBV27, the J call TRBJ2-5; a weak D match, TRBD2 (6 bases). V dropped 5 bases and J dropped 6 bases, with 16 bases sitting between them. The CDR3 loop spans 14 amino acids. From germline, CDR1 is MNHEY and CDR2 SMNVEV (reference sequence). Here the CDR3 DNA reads TGTGCCAGCAGTCCCAGGGACGGCGGGAAGACCCAGTACTTC. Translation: CASSPRDGGKTQYF.

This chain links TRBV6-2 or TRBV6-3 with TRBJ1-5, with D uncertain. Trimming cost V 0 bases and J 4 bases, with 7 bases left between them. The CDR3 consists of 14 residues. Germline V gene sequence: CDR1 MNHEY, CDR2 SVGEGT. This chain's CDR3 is CASSYSNGNQPQHF. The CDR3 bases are TGTGCCAGCAGTTACTCGAATGGGAATCAGCCCCAGCATTTT.

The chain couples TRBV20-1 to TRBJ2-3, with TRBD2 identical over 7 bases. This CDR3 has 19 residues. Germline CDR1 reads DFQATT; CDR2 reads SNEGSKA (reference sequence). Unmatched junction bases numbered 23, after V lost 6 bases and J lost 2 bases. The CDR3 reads CSANRLAPLSIPYTDTQYF. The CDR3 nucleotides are TGCAGTGCAAACCGACTAGCCCCGCTCTCTATTCCTTACACAGATACGCAGTATTTT.

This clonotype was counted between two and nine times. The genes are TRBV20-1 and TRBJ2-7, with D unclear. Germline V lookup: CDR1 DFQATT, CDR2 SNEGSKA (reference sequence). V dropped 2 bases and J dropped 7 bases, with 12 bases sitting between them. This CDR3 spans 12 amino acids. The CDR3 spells CSARKDGGEQYF. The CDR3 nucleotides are TGCAGTGCTAGAAAGGACGGTGGGGAGCAGTACTTC.

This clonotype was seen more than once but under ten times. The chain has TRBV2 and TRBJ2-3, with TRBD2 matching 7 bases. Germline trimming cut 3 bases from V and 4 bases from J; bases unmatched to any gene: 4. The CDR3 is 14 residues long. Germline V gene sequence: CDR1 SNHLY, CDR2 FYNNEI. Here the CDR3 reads CASSEGGSADTQYF. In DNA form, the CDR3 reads TGTGCCAGCAGTGAGGGCGGGAGCGCAGATACGCAGTATTTT.

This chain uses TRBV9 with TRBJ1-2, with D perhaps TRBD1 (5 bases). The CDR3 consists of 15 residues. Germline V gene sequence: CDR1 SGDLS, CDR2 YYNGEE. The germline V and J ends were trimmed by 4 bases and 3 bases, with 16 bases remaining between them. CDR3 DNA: TGTGCCAGCAGCCCAGGGACGCGGGGGGACTATGGCTACACCTTC. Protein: CASSPGTRGDYGYTF. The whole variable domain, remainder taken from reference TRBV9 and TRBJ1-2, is DSGVTQTPKHLITATGQRVTLRCSPRSGDLSVYWYQQSLDQGLQFLIQYYNGEERAKGNILERFSAQQFPDLHSELNLSSLELGDSALYFCASSPGTRGDYGYTFGSGTRLTVV.

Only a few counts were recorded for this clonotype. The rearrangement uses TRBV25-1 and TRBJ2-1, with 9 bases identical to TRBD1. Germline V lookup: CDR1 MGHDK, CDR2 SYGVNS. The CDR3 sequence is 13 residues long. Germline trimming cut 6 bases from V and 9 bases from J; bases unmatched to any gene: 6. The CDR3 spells CASRRGTGPEQFF. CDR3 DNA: TGTGCCAGCAGACGCGGGACAGGGCCTGAGCAGTTCTTC.

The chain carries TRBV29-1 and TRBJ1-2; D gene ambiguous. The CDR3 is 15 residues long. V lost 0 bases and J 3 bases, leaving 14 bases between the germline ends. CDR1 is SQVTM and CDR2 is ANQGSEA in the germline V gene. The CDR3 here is CSVEEILGVHYGYTF. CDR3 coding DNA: TGCAGCGTTGAAGAGATCCTGGGCGTTCACTATGGCTACACCTTC.

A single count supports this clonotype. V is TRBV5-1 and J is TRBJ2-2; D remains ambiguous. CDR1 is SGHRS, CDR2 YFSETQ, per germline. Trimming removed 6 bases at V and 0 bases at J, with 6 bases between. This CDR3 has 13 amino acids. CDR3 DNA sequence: TGCGCCAGCACAGACACGAACACCGGGGAGCTGTTTTTT. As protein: CASTDTNTGELFF.

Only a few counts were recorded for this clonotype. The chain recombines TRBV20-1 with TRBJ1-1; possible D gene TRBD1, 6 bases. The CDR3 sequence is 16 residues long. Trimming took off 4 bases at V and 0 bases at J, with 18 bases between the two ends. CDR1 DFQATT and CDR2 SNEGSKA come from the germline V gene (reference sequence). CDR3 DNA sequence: TGCAGTGCTACAGAAGTACCGGGACACTTGAACACTGAAGCTTTCTTT. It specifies CSATEVPGHLNTEAFF.

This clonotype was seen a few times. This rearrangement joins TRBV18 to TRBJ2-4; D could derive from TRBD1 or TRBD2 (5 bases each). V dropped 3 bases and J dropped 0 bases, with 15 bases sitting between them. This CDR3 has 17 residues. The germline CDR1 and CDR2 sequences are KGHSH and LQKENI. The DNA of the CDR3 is TGTGCCAGCTCACCCATAGGGACGGGCTTAGCCAAAAACATTCAGTACTTC. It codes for CASSPIGTGLAKNIQYF.